This entry lists 5 T cell receptor beta chains sequenced from one sample in a study of blood T cell repertoires in COVID-19. Sequencing used immunoSEQ multiplex PCR; TCRdb keeps in-frame clones, though not all of them. The table has about 86,000 clones, 65% to 80% seen once. Sequenced input: peripheral blood. The source of these receptors is a man in his 70s with acute or convalescent COVID-19.

This clone was observed once. V gene TRBV3-1 (or the pseudogene TRBV3-2) combines with J gene TRBJ1-1; no reliable D call. This CDR3 has 11 residues. In germline, CDR1 is LGHDT, CDR2 YNNKEL (reference sequence). Trimming took 3 bases from V and 7 from J, leaving 6 bases between them. The CDR3 loop is CASSHQDEAFF. The CDR3 nucleotides are TGTGCCAGCAGCCACCAGGATGAAGCTTTCTTT.

The chain employs TRBV2 and TRBJ2-7; D remains unclear. CDR3 size: 12 residues. The germline V gene has CDR1 SNHLY and CDR2 FYNNEI. Trimming shortened V by 0 bases and J by 4 bases, and 4 bases separated the two germline ends. CDR3 loop: CASSEALYEQYF. The CDR3, as DNA: TGTGCCAGCAGTGAAGCGCTATACGAGCAGTACTTC.

CDR3 residues: CASSKEGRVGTDTQYF. CDR3 DNA: TGTGCCAGCAGCAAAGAGGGCAGGGTTGGCACAGATACGCAGTATTTT. V and J are TRBV7-9 and TRBJ2-3, with D perhaps given as TRBD1 or TRBD2 (5 bases each). The germline V gene has CDR1 SEHNR and CDR2 FQNEAQ (reference sequence). Trimming removed 5 bases from V and 1 base from J, with 16 bases in between. The CDR3 has 16 amino acids. Combining the CDR3 with reference TRBV7-9 and TRBJ2-3 gives the whole variable domain DTGVSQNPRHKITKRGQNVTFRCDPISEHNRLYWYRQTLGQGPEFLTYFQNEAQLEKSRLLSDRFSAERPKGSFSTLEIQRTEQGDSAMYLCASSKEGRVGTDTQYFGPGTRLTVL.

The chain carries TRBV29-1 and TRBJ2-5, with TRBD1 matching 7 bases. The CDR3 is 14 amino acids. V was pared by 2 bases and J by 1 base, with 4 bases of the junction left unmatched. CDR1 and CDR2 (germline): SQVTM, ANQGSEA. This CDR3 reads CSVEPGTAQETQYF. CDR3 nucleotides: TGCAGCGTTGAACCCGGGACAGCCCAAGAGACCCAGTACTTC.

The rearrangement joins TRBV6-5 to TRBJ1-5, with D unresolved. Germline CDR1 and CDR2: MNHEY and SVGAGI. CDR3 length: 15 amino acids. Deletions cut 0 bases from V and 6 bases from J, with 12 bases between. CDR3: CASSYSGQLGQPQHF. The CDR3, as DNA: TGTGCCAGCAGTTACTCGGGTCAACTAGGTCAGCCCCAGCATTTT.